The following is a T cell receptor (beta chain) sequence with its context. Its specificity is unknown. Clones were read by immunoSEQ multiplex PCR, and TCRdb kept only the in-frame ones, dropping some. The repertoire holds 130,000 to 150,000 clones, with approximately 88% as singletons. This record belongs to a study of cytomegalovirus exposure and HLA in healthy donors. Germline V CDR1 and CDR2: MDHEN, SYDVKM. Trimming removed 4 bases from V and 6 bases from J, with 9 bases in between. This CDR3 has 12 residues. Study-wide results and caveats: Accounts indicate the classifier identified cytomegalovirus status with strong specificity and sensitivity. TCR clusters originating in the first cohort tended to co-occur in the roughly 120 validation repertoires, according to a later analysis.

Sample: PBMCs. The source is a woman aged 18 to 35 in good health and CMV-seropositive. The chain links TRBV28 to TRBJ1-1; maybe TRBD1 (5 bases). As DNA, the CDR3 is TGTGCCAGCAGTTCAGGGCTCGCTGAAGCTTTCTTT. Protein: CASSSGLAEAFF.